These 7 T cell receptor beta chains originate from one sample sequenced in a study of T-cell reconstitution after alpha-beta-depleted transplantation in children. Unique molecular identifiers were built into the TCRbeta library. MiXCR was run by TCRdb on the PCR reads, yielding one entry per CDR3 protein. Of about 270,000 distinct CDR3 sequences detected, 9.9% appear once; the ten largest clones hold roughly a tenth. This sample comprised PBMCs from the stem cell graft donor, obtained from the stem cell graft. The receptors shown here come from a human donor who donated a stem cell graft to a child with SCID.

This clonotype occurred a few times. This rearrangement joins TRBV6-5 to TRBJ2-3, with D perhaps being TRBD1 or TRBD2 (5 bases each). CDR1 is MNHEY and CDR2 is SVGAGI in the germline V gene. V shed 4 bases and J shed 3 bases, with 17 bases lying between them. The CDR3 sequence is 16 residues long. In nucleotides, the CDR3 is TGTGCCAGCAGTTCGCCGGGACCCCGAGAGACAGATACGCAGTATTTT. It translates to CASSSPGPRETDTQYF.

This clonotype appeared many times. The rearrangement uses TRBV3-1 and TRBJ2-3; D not resolved. Germline V gene lookup returns CDR1 LGHDT and CDR2 YNNKEL (reference sequence). V lost 8 bases, J lost 1 base, and 13 bases lay in between. The CDR3 contains 14 residues. The CDR3 DNA reads TGTGCCAGCCGACCCTACGAGGGCACAGATACGCAGTATTTT. It specifies CASRPYEGTDTQYF.

This sequence joins TRBV12-3 or TRBV12-4 and TRBJ2-7; D is perhaps TRBD1 or TRBD2 (5 bases each). This CDR3 comprises 15 residues. V dropped 3 bases and J dropped 2 bases, with 14 bases sitting between them. The CDR3 region is CASSFIWDGAYEQYF. For the CDR3, the DNA is TGTGCCAGCAGTTTTATTTGGGACGGGGCCTACGAGCAGTACTTC.

The sample holds many counts of this clonotype. CDR3 in amino acids: CASSPGGGETQYF. The CDR3 DNA reads TGTGCCAGCAGTCCCGGAGGCGGTGAGACCCAGTACTTC. V is TRBV12-3 or TRBV12-4 and J is TRBJ2-5, with a tentative D call TRBD2 (5 bases). V was clipped by 5 bases and J by 5 bases, with 12 bases between them. CDR3 length: 13 amino acids.

This clonotype was recorded a few times. The chain is built from TRBV5-1 and TRBJ2-3; 7 bases are shared with TRBD1. V dropped 4 bases and J dropped 6; count of bases not matched to a gene: 8. The CDR3 is 14 residues long. Germline assignment: CDR1 SGHRS and CDR2 YFSETQ. The DNA for the CDR3 is TGCGCCAGCAGCCCTGGACAGGACGGGGATACGCAGTATTTT. Translation gives CASSPGQDGDTQYF.

The chain links TRBV10-3 to TRBJ2-7; 8 positions match TRBD1. V was pared by 8 bases and J by 5 bases, with 5 bases of the junction left unmatched. CDR1 is ENHRY, CDR2 SYGVKD, per germline. This CDR3 has 12 residues. The CDR3 loop reads CAIADRENEQYF. The CDR3 DNA follows: TGTGCCATCGCGGACAGGGAGAACGAGCAGTACTTC.

This sequence joins TRBV6-5 and TRBJ2-5; D is possibly TRBD1 or TRBD2 (5 bases each). With 4 bases removed from V and 5 bases from J, the gap between germline ends came to 20 bases. This CDR3 contains 16 residues. Germline V gene lookup returns CDR1 MNHEY and CDR2 SVGAGI. Here the CDR3 DNA reads TGTGCCAGCAGTTCTCCTCTGAGGGGCCAGGTGGAGACCCAGTACTTC. Encoded protein: CASSSPLRGQVETQYF.